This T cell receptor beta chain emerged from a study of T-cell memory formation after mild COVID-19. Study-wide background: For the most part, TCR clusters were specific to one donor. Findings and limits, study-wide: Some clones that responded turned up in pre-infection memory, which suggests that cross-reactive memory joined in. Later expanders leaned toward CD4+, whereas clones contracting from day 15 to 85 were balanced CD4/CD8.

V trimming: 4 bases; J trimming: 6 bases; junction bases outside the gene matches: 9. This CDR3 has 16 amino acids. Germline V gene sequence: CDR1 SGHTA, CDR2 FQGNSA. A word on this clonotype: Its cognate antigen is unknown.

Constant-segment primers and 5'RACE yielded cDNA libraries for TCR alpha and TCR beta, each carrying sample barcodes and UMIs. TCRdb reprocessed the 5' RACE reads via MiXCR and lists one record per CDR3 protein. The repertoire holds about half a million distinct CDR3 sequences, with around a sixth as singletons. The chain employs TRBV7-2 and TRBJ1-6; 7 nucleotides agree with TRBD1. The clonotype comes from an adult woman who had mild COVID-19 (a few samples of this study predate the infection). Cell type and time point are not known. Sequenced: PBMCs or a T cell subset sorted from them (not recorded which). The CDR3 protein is CASSSLSGTVNSPLHF. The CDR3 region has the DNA TGTGCCAGCAGCTCCCTCTCCGGGACAGTTAATTCACCCCTCCACTTT.